Given below is one T cell receptor beta chain in context. The source of the sample is a study of blood T cells in healthy people across ages. Through a sample-barcoded 5' primer and a J-beta primer mix, a second PCR was run for roughly 6 to 12 cycles. TCRdb itself ran the 5' RACE reads through MiXCR, one entry per CDR3 protein. The table includes hundreds of thousands of distinct CDR3 sequences, more than 50% detected once. The CDR3 totals 14 residues. Germline CDR1 and CDR2: MNHEY and SVGAGI. Trimming left V 4 bases short and J 6 bases short, with 15 bases between. The V gene is TRBV6-5, the J gene TRBJ1-1, with TRBD1 as a possible D gene (6 bases). Source material: blood. The receptor was derived from a man aged 35 to 55 in good health. The CDR3 is CASSSLQGTAEAFF. In DNA form, the CDR3 reads TGTGCCAGCAGTTCCCTCCAGGGGACCGCTGAAGCTTTCTTT.